This T cell receptor (beta chain) stems from a study of blood T cells in healthy people across ages. This CDR3 contains 15 residues. CDR1 and CDR2 (germline): SGHTA, FQGNSA. Trimming stripped 5 bases from V and 0 bases from J, with 11 bases between. PCR was performed a second time for roughly 6 to 12 cycles using a sample-barcoded 5' primer and a J-beta primer mix. Each CDR3 protein gets one entry after TCRdb re-called the 5' RACE reads with MiXCR. The sample consists of around 500,000 distinct CDR3 sequences, approximately 26% of them appearing once. In its sample, this clonotype was seen a few times. These same records also appear under a second study, on T cells of mothers and their children.

The sequence derives from a boy younger than 10 in good health. The rearrangement joins TRBV7-2 to TRBJ1-3; tentative D call: TRBD1 (6 bases). The sample taken for sequencing was blood. The chain's CDR3 is CASSHDRSSGNTIYF. As DNA, the CDR3 is TGTGCCAGCAGCCACGACAGGAGCTCTGGAAACACCATATATTTT.